The sequence of this T cell receptor (beta chain) was determined in a study of post-analysis software for immune sequencing data. About the research overall: Disease courses included relapsing-remitting, secondary progressive and progressive-relapsing multiple sclerosis.

A remark on this clonotype: Its specificity is not known.

CDR3 size: 15 residues. The V and J ends lost 0 bases and 13 bases respectively, with 20 bases between them. CDR1 and CDR2 (germline): SGHRS, YFSETQ. Unique molecular identifiers tagged the TCR beta cDNA libraries. Around 500,000 cDNA molecules were obtained from about 0.98 to 11 million T cells. TCRdb itself ran the PCR reads through MiXCR, one entry per CDR3 protein. The sample lists approximately 570,000 distinct CDR3 sequences; about 40% were seen once. Findings and limits, study-wide: TRBV segments more frequent in patients than in controls numbered roughly 5 and included TRBV5-6, TRBV5-1 and TRBV20-1.

The chain uses TRBV5-1 and TRBJ2-4; D gene uncertain. Material: blood. The source of this sequence is a girl between 5 and 17 years old with multiple sclerosis. The CDR3, as DNA: TGCGCCAGCAGCTTGGTGTCGCAGTGGAACAATGAGCAGTACTTC. Translated, it gives CASSLVSQWNNEQYF.